Sequencing of this T cell receptor (beta chain) was carried out in a study of blood T cell repertoires in COVID-19. About the study: Donors in the United States, Italy and Spain gave samples during acute or convalescent COVID-19.

Germline lookup yields CDR1 DFQATT and CDR2 SNEGSKA (reference sequence). The CDR3 covers 10 residues. The V segment lost 4 bases and the J segment 14 bases; nucleotides outside the gene matches: 5. TCRdb keeps only in-frame clones here, not all; method: immunoSEQ multiplex PCR. This table has around 100,000 clones, roughly 86% appearing once. The clonotype originates from a woman aged 25 to 39 with acute or convalescent COVID-19. The specimen sequenced was peripheral blood. The chain joins TRBV20-1 to TRBJ2-1; TRBD1 aligns across 7 bases. The DNA of the CDR3 is TGCAGTGCTACACAGGGGAGAAAGTTCTTC. It specifies CSATQGRKFF.